The TCR beta chain under discussion was sequenced for a study of T cells in Graves' hyperthyroidism and ophthalmopathy. Study outcomes and limitations: Model-based prediction identified ophthalmopathy a median around 6.7 months prior to its onset. The blood repertoire included most of the expanded thyroid clonotypes above 0.001.

With respect to this clonotype: Its antigen is unknown.

From RNA transcripts, TCR beta CDR3 regions were amplified. Using the HTBI primer set, a first-round RT-PCR was run on the TCR CDR3. TCRdb redid the calling of the multiplex PCR reads with MiXCR, one entry per CDR3 protein. The sample holds more than 500,000 distinct CDR3 sequences, more than 45% seen once. The CDR3 consists of 11 residues. The V gene's germline CDR1 is SGHRS and CDR2 YFSETQ. V lost 0 bases and J lost 12, with 9 bases in between. The genes are TRBV5-1 and TRBJ1-2; D unresolved. The origin of this receptor is an adult woman with Graves' disease, either hyperthyroidism or ophthalmopathy (not recorded which). The sample consisted of peripheral blood or thyroid tissue (not recorded which). DNA for the CDR3: TGCGCCAGCAGCTTGGGCGAGAGCAACACCTTC. Its translation is CASSLGESNTF. Full variable domain (rest looked up from reference TRBV5-1 and TRBJ1-2): KAGVTQTPRYLIKTRGQQVTLSCSPISGHRSVSWYQQTPGQGLQFLFEYFSETQRNKGNFPGRFSGRQFSNSRSEMNVSTLELGDSALYLCASSLGESNTFGSGTRLTVV.